This T cell receptor (beta chain) is drawn from a study of blood T cell repertoires in COVID-19 (dated by TCRdb to between 2020 and 2021). Context from the whole study: Samples covering the acute and convalescent phases of COVID-19 were provided by collaborators in the United States, Italy and Spain. The prospective study material was composed of cDNA or gDNA derived from T cells, B-cell-depleted T cells, or PBMCs. The dataset comprised deeply sampled blood TCRbeta repertoires from subjects exposed to, actively infected with, or recovered from COVID-19. The repertoires were made available in a free public database intended to serve as a resource for research on the immune response to SARS-CoV-2. The samples were drawn from two sources: the first 160 participants of the ongoing ImmuneRACE study, and 1,000 to 1,500 subjects contributed by 6 global collaborators. Sample metadata almost always included a de-identified subject ID, COVID-19 status, age in years and sex. HLA class I and class II types, where available, came from metadata supplied by the sample provider rather than from assay-based typing. Results the study describes overall, beyond this receptor: Clinical and demographic metadata were provided uncurated, with the amount varying by source and participant.

Participants in the prospective study were enrolled through a virtual design, were aged roughly 18 to 100 years, and lived in roughly 24 United States geographic areas. Cohort assignment in the prospective study relied on participant-reported clinical history from a screening survey and a study questionnaire. In the prospective study, whole blood, serum and a nasopharyngeal or oropharyngeal swab were collected from each participant by mobile phlebotomists. Prospective study participants could optionally give additional blood draws and questionnaires over a roughly 2-month period. Prospective study blood samples were shipped either frozen or at room temperature before DNA extraction. Sequences ENHRY (CDR1) and SYGVKD (CDR2) are obtained from the germline V gene. Its CDR3 holds 13 amino acids, cysteine through phenylalanine. Here the CDR3 DNA is all that survives: 39 bases in frame from base 1. Trimming at the junction amounts to 3 bases on V and 8 bases on J, and the germline ends lie 13 bases apart.

TCRbeta CDR3 regions were amplified from genomic DNA using the immunoSEQ Assay, a bias-controlled multiplex PCR. The authors' pipeline ran thus. Nucleated cell counts per sample were estimated from amplification of reference gene primers within the assay. To quantify the absolute abundance of each unique TCRbeta CDR3 rearrangement, sequence reads were collapsed and filtered. For each sample, productive Simpson clonality was calculated by taking the square root of Simpson's diversity index across productive rearrangements. Held by TCRdb, this immuneACCESS table contains in-frame sequences only and omits some clones. Under half of the omission traces to an unresolved V gene where checked; the cause of the rest is unknown. V and J calls and clone size are given by that table; D and trimming were obtained from the DNA. Here the sample has approximately 200,000 clones; just under 85% occur a single time. Under 1.5% of the sample belongs to the ten largest clones.

Comment on this clone: Its antigen target is currently unknown. Base qualities were left out, and no much larger clone turns up one base away.

This receptor chain uses TRBV10-3 and TRBJ1-2; TRBD1 is a possible D gene, resting on 6 matching bases. This clonotype was sampled from a woman between 35 and 50 years old with acute COVID-19. The sequenced sample consisted of PBMCs or T cells enriched from blood (not recorded which). CDR3 region: CAISEGGDGGYTF. The DNA is TGTGCCATCAGTGAAGGGGGGGACGGCGGCTACACCTTC.